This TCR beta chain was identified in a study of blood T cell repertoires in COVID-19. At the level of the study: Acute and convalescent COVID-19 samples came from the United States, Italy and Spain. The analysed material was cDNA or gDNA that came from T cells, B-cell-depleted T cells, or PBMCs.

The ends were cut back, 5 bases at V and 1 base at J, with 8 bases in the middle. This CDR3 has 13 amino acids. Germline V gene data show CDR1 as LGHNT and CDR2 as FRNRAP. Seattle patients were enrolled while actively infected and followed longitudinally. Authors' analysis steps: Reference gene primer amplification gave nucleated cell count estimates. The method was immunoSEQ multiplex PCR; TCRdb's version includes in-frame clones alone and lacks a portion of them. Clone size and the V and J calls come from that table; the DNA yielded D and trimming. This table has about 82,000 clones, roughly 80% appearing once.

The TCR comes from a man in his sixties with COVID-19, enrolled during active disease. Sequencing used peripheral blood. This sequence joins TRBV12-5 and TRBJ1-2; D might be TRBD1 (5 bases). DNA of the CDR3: TGTGCTAGTGGTCATGACAGTAACTATGGCTACACCTTC. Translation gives CASGHDSNYGYTF.